These 10 T cell receptor beta chains were sequenced from one sample in a study of T cell responses to AZD1222 COVID-19 vaccine. The protocol was immunoSEQ multiplex PCR, while the TCRdb copy is restricted to in-frame clones and leaves out a portion. The table lists under 50,000 clones, around 89% of them singletons. Source: peripheral blood, taken 28 days after the second AZD1222 dose. These receptors were taken from an adult who received the AZD1222 COVID-19 vaccine.

This chain uses TRBV28 with TRBJ1-5, with no clear D. The CDR3 has 14 amino acids. From germline, CDR1 is MDHEN and CDR2 SYDVKM. The V end lost 3 bases, the J end lost 3 bases, and 9 bases lay between the germline ends. CDR3 bases: TGTGCCAGCAGTTTCGGGTCTCTCAATCAGCCCCAGCATTTT. It specifies CASSFGSLNQPQHF.

The chain is built from TRBV5-1 and TRBJ2-1; TRBD1 aligns across 8 bases. Germline CDR1 is SGHRS and CDR2 is YFSETQ. The trim removed 3 bases at V and 2 bases at J, leaving 4 bases unmatched. There are 15 residues in the CDR3. In DNA, the CDR3 is TGCGCCAGCAGCTCCCGGGACAGGCCCTACAATGAGCAGTTCTTC. As protein: CASSSRDRPYNEQFF.

The CDR3 DNA sequence: TGTGCCATCAGTGGTTCATCGAACACTGAAGCTTTCTTT. Its translation: CAISGSSNTEAFF. The chain employs TRBV10-3 and TRBJ1-1; unclear D gene. Germline assignment: CDR1 ENHRY and CDR2 SYGVKD. The CDR3 spans 13 residues. Trimming left V 4 bases short and J 1 base short, with 7 bases between.

The rearrangement uses TRBV4-2 and TRBJ1-5; maybe TRBD1 (6 bases). V was trimmed by 1 base and J by 11 bases, leaving 24 bases between them. CDR1 is LGHNA, CDR2 YNFKEQ, per germline. This CDR3 has 17 residues. The CDR3 coding sequence is TGTGCCAGCAGCCAAGTCTATCAGGGGATATATGAGCAATCCCAGCATTTT. This translates into CASSQVYQGIYEQSQHF.

The V gene is TRBV1, the J gene TRBJ2-2; the table gives TRBD2 as D, unverified against the DNA. TRBV1 is a pseudogene segment. This CDR3 is 16 amino acids long. The CDR3 coding sequence is TGCACCAGCAGCCCCGGGCGGGGGGGTAGCACCGGGGAGCTGTTTTTT. It codes for CTSSPGRGGSTGELFF.

V usage is TRBV7-9 and J usage is TRBJ2-7; 10 nucleotides line up with TRBD2. This CDR3 has 14 residues. Trimming took 6 bases from V and 1 from J; bases not matched to a gene: 3. Germline V CDR1 and CDR2: SEHNR, FQNEAQ (reference sequence). The CDR3 loop reads CASRPSGSSYEQYF. Here the CDR3 DNA reads TGTGCCAGCAGACCTAGCGGGAGTTCCTACGAGCAGTACTTC.

This sequence joins TRBV7-8 and TRBJ1-2, with 10 positions matching TRBD1. Germline loops: CDR1 SGHVS, CDR2 FQNEAQ. CDR3 length: 13 residues. Unmatched junction bases numbered 3, after V lost 4 bases and J lost 7 bases. The CDR3 sequence: CASSSRDRGGYTF. The CDR3 region has the DNA TGTGCCAGCAGCTCCCGGGACAGGGGTGGCTACACCTTC.

The V call is TRBV28, the J call TRBJ1-2; D is unclear. Per the germline V gene, CDR1 is MDHEN and CDR2 is SYDVKM. The CDR3 has 14 amino acids. Deletions cut 5 bases from V and 4 bases from J, with 14 bases between. The CDR3 region is CASSPPGQTYGYTF. In nucleotides, the CDR3 is TGTGCCAGCAGTCCCCCTGGGCAAACCTATGGCTACACCTTC.

V is TRBV5-1 and J is TRBJ2-1; possibly TRBD1 for D (5 bases). V was shortened by 4 bases and J by 1 base, with 9 bases between the two germline ends. Germline V gene data show CDR1 as SGHRS and CDR2 as YFSETQ. This CDR3 spans 14 amino acids. The CDR3 loop reads CASSPDSSYNEQFF. The CDR3 DNA reads TGCGCCAGCAGCCCAGACAGTTCCTACAATGAGCAGTTCTTC.

Worth noting for this clone: Germline and junction disagree at one end, which may indicate a read error. The chain couples TRBV5-5 to TRBJ2-1, with D hard to call. Germline loops: CDR1 SGHKS, CDR2 YYEKEE (reference sequence). The CDR3 has 12 residues. CDR3 in amino acids: CASSLNQNGQFF. The CDR3 DNA follows: TGTGCCAGCAGCTTGAATCAAAATGGGCAGTTCTTC.